This T cell receptor (beta chain) was obtained from a study of beta chain features in type 1 diabetes. Study-wide results and limits: Fewer insertions but more deletions were seen at VDJ junctions in type 1 diabetes patients. The study found that naive, central memory and Treg TCRB repertoires appeared more similar in patients than in healthy donors.

Germline CDR1 and CDR2: SQVTM and ANQGSEA. V was clipped by 4 bases and J by 2 bases, with 16 bases between them. CDR3 length: 15 residues. The sequenced template was cDNA made from the entire isolated RNA. Clones were sequenced by immunoSEQ multiplex PCR, and TCRdb holds only the in-frame ones, with some missing. The sample records hundreds of thousands of clones, around an eighth being singletons. About this clone itself: No antigen is known for it.

The specimen was naive CD4+ T cells from blood. The chain couples TRBV29-1 to TRBJ2-3, with D perhaps matching TRBD2 (6 bases). The clonotype originates from a man between 18 and 35 years old in good health. The DNA of the CDR3 is TGCAGCGTTGCTCAGGGACTCATCCACACAGATACGCAGTATTTT. The encoded protein is CSVAQGLIHTDTQYF.